This T cell receptor beta chain is from a study of T cell responses to AZD1222 COVID-19 vaccine. Findings and caveats of the study: Seropositivity was recorded at baseline in only a handful of AZD1222 recipients. A rise in Spike-specific TCR breadth and depth followed two AZD1222 doses. The study reported that nearly half of spike-specific TCRs target unmutated variant regions.

The table came from immunoSEQ multiplex PCR; TCRdb's copy has only in-frame clones and leaves some out. The repertoire holds approximately 150,000 clones, with roughly 89% as singletons. Comment on this clone: Antigen unknown. At one end, the junction sequence differs from germline, possibly due to a read error.

Germline lookup yields CDR1 SNHLY and CDR2 FYNNEI. The CDR3 runs to 13 residues. V and J are TRBV2 and TRBJ2-1; 7 bases fit TRBD1. The specimen comprised peripheral blood, sampled 28 days after the second dose of the MenACWY control vaccine. This TCR came from an adult who received the MenACWY meningococcal vaccine as a control. The CDR3 spells CASTGTADNEQFF. The CDR3 DNA is TGTGCAAGCACAGGGACAGCCGACAATGAGCAGTTCTTC.